The 30 T cell receptor beta chains listed next were all sequenced from one sample in a study of T cells after yellow fever vaccination. From the 5' RACE reads, TCRdb called clonotypes with MiXCR, one entry per CDR3 protein. The table shows more than 450,000 distinct CDR3 sequences, with 21% occurring only once. The starting material was PBMCs, obtained about 21 days after the first yellow fever vaccination. The origin of the receptors is a man aged 18 to 29 who received the YFV17D yellow fever vaccine.

This chain joins TRBV7-9 and TRBJ2-7; D unresolved. The CDR3 loop spans 12 amino acids. Germline lookup yields CDR1 SEHNR and CDR2 FQNEAQ (reference sequence). With 6 bases removed from V and 2 bases from J, the gap between germline ends came to 8 bases. The DNA of the CDR3 is TGTGCCAGCAGTCAACTCGCCTACGAGCAGTACTTC. It encodes CASSQLAYEQYF.

This clonotype was seen at least ten times. The chain recombines TRBV5-5 with TRBJ2-7; 9 bases line up with TRBD1. There are 18 residues in the CDR3. V was pared by 2 bases and J by 4 bases, with 16 bases of the junction left unmatched. Germline CDR1 reads SGHKS; CDR2 reads YYEKEE (reference sequence). CDR3 loop: CASSFSPNPGQGLYEQYF. In nucleotides, the CDR3 is TGTGCCAGCAGCTTCTCGCCGAACCCGGGACAGGGTCTTTACGAGCAGTACTTC.

The chain links TRBV7-2 to TRBJ1-6; D not certain. CDR3 size: 15 residues. CDR1 is SGHTA, CDR2 FQGNSA, per germline. The ends were cut back, 5 bases at V and 7 bases at J, with 15 bases in the middle. The CDR3 here is CASSTQSGGNSPLHF. Here the CDR3 DNA reads TGTGCCAGCAGCACGCAATCAGGCGGCAATTCACCCCTCCACTTT.

This clonotype was counted a few times. This chain links TRBV27 with TRBJ1-2, with 7 bases that match TRBD1. The junction had 18 bases not matched to a gene; V was cut back by 9 bases and J by 8 bases. The CDR3 runs 15 residues. Germline V CDR1 and CDR2: MNHEY, SMNVEV (reference sequence). The CDR3 here is CASTETGEFESGYTF. CDR3 DNA: TGTGCCAGTACCGAAACAGGGGAGTTTGAATCGGGCTACACCTTC.

The chain recombines TRBV5-1 with TRBJ2-2; perhaps D is TRBD1 or TRBD2 (5 bases each). The CDR3 runs 18 residues. Germline V gene lookup returns CDR1 SGHRS and CDR2 YFSETQ. The V gene lost 7 bases and the J gene lost 4 bases, with 26 bases spanning the gap. CDR3 nucleotide sequence: TGCGCCAGCGAAAAAGTGCGAGGGGCAGGGAACCTCACCGGGGAGCTGTTTTTT. It is translated as CASEKVRGAGNLTGELFF.

The chain has TRBV28 and TRBJ2-1; 9 bases align to TRBD1. Germline trimming cut 5 bases from V and 7 bases from J; bases unmatched to any gene: 15. In germline, CDR1 is MDHEN, CDR2 SYDVKM. This CDR3 comprises 17 residues. The CDR3 DNA sequence: TGTGCCAGCAGTGAACCGAGAACAGGGGGCTGGGTGAATGAGCAGTTCTTC. Translating gives CASSEPRTGGWVNEQFF.

The chain links TRBV7-2 to TRBJ2-7, with 10 positions matching TRBD2. The CDR3 has 15 residues. CDR1 and CDR2 (germline): SGHTA, FQGNSA. V trimming: 6 bases; J trimming: 1 base; junction bases outside the gene matches: 6. CDR3 nucleotide sequence: TGTGCCAGCAGTTTGTTGACTAGCGGGTCCTACGAGCAGTACTTC. It yields the protein CASSLLTSGSYEQYF.

V gene TRBV6-5 combines with J gene TRBJ2-1; 12 bases agree with TRBD2. Germline V gene sequence: CDR1 MNHEY, CDR2 SVGAGI. V shed 2 bases and J 4 bases; nucleotides not matched to a gene: 3. The CDR3 is 16 amino acids. This CDR3 reads CASSYTSGGTYNEQFF. The CDR3 coding sequence is TGTGCCAGCAGTTACACTAGCGGGGGGACGTACAATGAGCAGTTCTTC.

This clonotype was seen a handful of times. The rearrangement uses TRBV10-3 and TRBJ2-7; 7 bases match TRBD2. The CDR3 covers 15 residues. Germline-derived CDR1 and CDR2 are ENHRY and SYGVKD. Trimming removed 0 bases from V and 3 bases from J; junction bases left unmatched: 5. The CDR3 protein is CAISESGGVYYEQYF. The CDR3 nucleotides are TGTGCCATCAGTGAGTCGGGAGGGGTATACTACGAGCAGTACTTC.

A few counts support this clonotype. The chain joins TRBV7-2 to TRBJ2-1; 10 bases agree with TRBD2. This CDR3 spans 15 amino acids. Unmatched junction bases numbered 2, after V lost 6 bases and J lost 0 bases. From germline, CDR1 is SGHTA and CDR2 FQGNSA. CDR3 DNA: TGTGCCAGCAGAGAGCGGGGGGGCTCCTACAATGAGCAGTTCTTC. It specifies CASRERGGSYNEQFF.

The J gene is TRBJ2-7, the V gene TRBV7-3; possibly TRBD1 for D (7 bases). The germline V and J ends were trimmed by 3 bases and 4 bases, with 19 bases remaining between them. The length of the CDR3 is 16 residues. Germline values: CDR1 SGHTA, CDR2 FQGTGA. The CDR3 sequence: CASSFPSAGGGYEQYV. The CDR3 region has the DNA TGTGCCAGCAGCTTCCCCTCGGCAGGGGGAGGATACGAGCAGTACGTC.

The chain couples TRBV20-1 to TRBJ1-5, with a weak D call TRBD1 (5 bases). V was clipped by 3 bases and J by 6 bases, with 6 bases between them. This CDR3 has 11 amino acids. Germline assignment: CDR1 DFQATT and CDR2 SNEGSKA (reference sequence). CDR3 loop: CSASRGQPQHF. CDR3 nucleotides: TGCAGTGCTAGTAGGGGTCAGCCCCAGCATTTT.

This chain joins TRBV3-1 and TRBJ1-3; perhaps TRBD1 as D (5 bases). The CDR3 loop spans 15 amino acids. Germline loops: CDR1 LGHDT, CDR2 YNNKEL (reference sequence). V was shortened by 4 bases and J by 8 bases, with 18 bases between the two germline ends. DNA for the CDR3: TGTGCCAGCAGCCCCAGGGACGGCGGATCGGACACCATATATTTT. This translates into CASSPRDGGSDTIYF.

CDR3 sequence (DNA): TGTGCCAGCAGTGATACGGGGCTGGGCTACACCTTC. Amino acid sequence: CASSDTGLGYTF. The V call is TRBV25-1, the J call TRBJ1-2; the D gene is possibly TRBD1 (5 bases). The V and J ends lost 3 bases and 8 bases respectively, with 10 bases between them. CDR1 MGHDK and CDR2 SYGVNS come from the germline V gene. The CDR3 has 12 amino acids.

This clonotype was observed at least ten times. This chain joins TRBV9 and TRBJ2-7; possibly TRBD2 for D (5 bases). This CDR3 spans 14 amino acids. Germline CDR1 is SGDLS and CDR2 is YYNGEE. V gave up 0 bases and J gave up 1 base, with 8 bases separating them. CDR3 sequence: CASSVVGESYEQYF. In nucleotides, the CDR3 is TGTGCCAGCAGCGTAGTTGGGGAGTCCTACGAGCAGTACTTC. The entire variable domain, with the rest obtained from reference TRBV9 and TRBJ2-7, is as follows: DSGVTQTPKHLITATGQRVTLRCSPRSGDLSVYWYQQSLDQGLQFLIQYYNGEERAKGNILERFSAQQFPDLHSELNLSSLELGDSALYFCASSVVGESYEQYFGPGTRLTVT.

The table lists this clonotype with a few counts. CDR3 coding DNA: TGTGCCAGCAGTGATCTCGGGGGGCAGGCGCAAGAGACCCAGTACTTC. Translating gives CASSDLGGQAQETQYF. The rearrangement joins TRBV25-1 to TRBJ2-5; tentatively, D is TRBD2 (7 bases). Trimming removed 3 bases from V and 2 bases from J, with 16 bases in between. The germline V gene encodes CDR1 MGHDK and CDR2 SYGVNS. The CDR3 has 16 amino acids.

There are a few counts of this clonotype. V is TRBV19 and J is TRBJ2-1; D is ambiguous. Germline V CDR1 and CDR2: LNHDA, SQIVND (reference sequence). The CDR3 is 13 amino acids. V was shortened by 10 bases and J by 0 bases, with 10 bases between the two germline ends. CDR3 amino acids: CATRHSSYNEQFF. CDR3 nucleotide sequence: TGTGCCACCCGCCACAGCTCCTACAATGAGCAGTTCTTC.

This chain connects TRBV7-2 to TRBJ1-1, with 7 positions matching TRBD1. V gave up 6 bases and J gave up 0 bases; unmatched junction bases: 1. The CDR3 is 13 amino acids. Per the germline V gene, CDR1 is SGHTA and CDR2 is FQGNSA. The CDR3 DNA sequence: TGTGCCAGCAGACAGGGGATGAACACTGAAGCTTTCTTT. As protein: CASRQGMNTEAFF.

The chain uses TRBV12-3 or TRBV12-4 and TRBJ1-2, with 9 bases that match TRBD1. V dropped 6 bases and J dropped 2; count of bases not matched to a gene: 4. The CDR3 runs 14 residues. The CDR3 DNA reads TGTGCCAGCAGACCGGACAGGGGAAACTATGGCTACACCTTC. It specifies CASRPDRGNYGYTF.

The chain is built from TRBV5-6 and TRBJ1-1, with D tentatively TRBD1 (5 bases). CDR1 is SGHDT, CDR2 YYEEEE, per germline. V was pared by 2 bases and J by 6 bases, with 11 bases between. The CDR3 sequence is 13 residues long. CDR3 in DNA: TGTGCCAGCAGCTTAGAACAGGTCTCTGAAGCTTTCTTT. It encodes CASSLEQVSEAFF.

This clonotype was picked up a small number of times. The rearrangement joins TRBV7-6 to TRBJ2-7; D remains ambiguous. The CDR3 runs to 11 residues. Germline V gene lookup returns CDR1 SGHVS and CDR2 FNYEAQ. V lost 6 bases to trimming and J lost 12 bases, with 15 bases between them. CDR3 in DNA: TGTGCCAGCAGTCCGGAGCAGGTGGGGTACGTC. Its translation is CASSPEQVGYV.

The chain carries TRBV6-5 and TRBJ2-2, with D perhaps matching TRBD1 (5 bases). Trimming stripped 2 bases from V and 3 bases from J, with 13 bases between. Germline V gene lookup returns CDR1 MNHEY and CDR2 SVGAGI. This CDR3 is 16 amino acids long. In DNA form, the CDR3 reads TGTGCCAGCAGTTACCGACGACAGAGAGACACCGGGGAGCTGTTTTTT. It codes for CASSYRRQRDTGELFF.

In its sample, this clonotype was seen once. The chain is built from TRBV12-3 or TRBV12-4 and TRBJ1-2; a possible D gene is TRBD1 (6 bases). This CDR3 contains 14 residues. V lost 5 bases to trimming and J lost 5 bases, with 15 bases between them. The CDR3 DNA is TGTGCCAGCAGTCTCCGCAGGGGAGGGTATGGCTACACCTTC. Protein product: CASSLRRGGYGYTF.

This clonotype has more than one count but fewer than ten. The V and J genes are TRBV7-2 and TRBJ1-1, with D possibly TRBD1 on 5 matching bases. The V gene lost 4 bases and the J gene lost 1 base, with 10 bases spanning the gap. Per germline, CDR1 SGHTA and CDR2 FQGNSA. CDR3 length equals 14 residues. Here the CDR3 reads CASSSGPTNTEAFF. The CDR3 DNA reads TGTGCCAGCAGCTCGGGACCGACGAACACTGAAGCTTTCTTT.

This clonotype was recorded a few times. V and J are TRBV7-9 and TRBJ2-1; D is unresolved. CDR1 is SEHNR and CDR2 is FQNEAQ in the germline V gene (reference sequence). With 3 bases removed from V and 3 bases from J, the gap between germline ends came to 9 bases. This CDR3 has 14 residues. CDR3 in amino acids: CASSFRWFYNEQFF. CDR3 DNA: TGTGCCAGCAGCTTCAGGTGGTTCTACAATGAGCAGTTCTTC.

This clonotype showed up just a few times. The rearrangement joins TRBV20-1 to TRBJ2-5; weak D call: TRBD1 (5 bases). The germline CDR1 and CDR2 sequences are DFQATT and SNEGSKA (reference sequence). The V and J ends lost 1 base and 1 base respectively, with 10 bases between them. The CDR3 covers 14 residues. The chain's CDR3 is CSARVETAQETQYF. The DNA of the CDR3 is TGCAGTGCTAGAGTCGAGACAGCCCAAGAGACCCAGTACTTC.

This sequence joins TRBV20-1 and TRBJ2-7; possibly TRBD2 for D (7 bases). Trimming pared 1 base from V and 5 bases from J, leaving 9 bases between. The V gene's germline CDR1 is DFQATT and CDR2 SNEGSKA (reference sequence). The length of the CDR3 is 12 residues. The CDR3 loop is CSARGEGDEQYV. CDR3 DNA sequence: TGCAGTGCTAGAGGGGAGGGGGACGAGCAGTACGTC.

This clonotype was picked up a small number of times. V is TRBV7-9 and J is TRBJ1-1; a weak D match, TRBD1 (6 bases). Trimming pared 3 bases from V and 0 bases from J, leaving 11 bases between. This CDR3 is 15 amino acids long. Germline loops: CDR1 SEHNR, CDR2 FQNEAQ (reference sequence). DNA for the CDR3: TGTGCCAGCAGCTTTAGCAGGGGAGTGAACACTGAAGCTTTCTTT. This encodes CASSFSRGVNTEAFF.

V usage is TRBV24-1 and J usage is TRBJ2-3; 8 bases agree with TRBD1. Germline values: CDR1 KGHDR, CDR2 SFDVKD. Germline trimming cut 3 bases from V and 3 bases from J; bases unmatched to any gene: 4. The CDR3 runs to 15 residues. The CDR3 loop is CATSDQGARTDTQYF. In nucleotides, the CDR3 is TGTGCCACCAGTGATCAGGGGGCACGAACAGATACGCAGTATTTT.

This clonotype was recorded many times. The V call is TRBV5-1, the J call TRBJ2-5; D may correspond to TRBD1 or TRBD2 (5 bases each). The CDR3 contains 14 residues. The germline gives CDR1 SGHRS, CDR2 YFSETQ. The ends were cut back, 5 bases at V and 2 bases at J, with 13 bases in the middle. The CDR3 DNA sequence: TGCGCCAGCAGATCCGGGACGGAACAAGAGACCCAGTACTTC. It codes for CASRSGTEQETQYF.